What follows is one T cell receptor (beta chain) and its context. Its target is not known. The source of the sample is a study of cytomegalovirus exposure and HLA in healthy donors. PCR primers comprised 60 Vbeta and 13 Jbeta primers. Clones were read by immunoSEQ multiplex PCR, and TCRdb kept only the in-frame ones, dropping some. The sample lists 150,000 to 200,000 clones, approximately 70% occurring once. Whole-study findings and limits: Cytomegalovirus-associated status was assigned to approximately 160 TCR beta chains.

The CDR3 covers 16 residues. J gave up 4 bases and V 6 bases, and 11 bases lay outside the gene matches. Looked up from germline, CDR1 is MDHEN and CDR2 is SYDVKM. This clonotype was sampled from a human donor in good health. The sequenced sample consisted of PBMCs. This chain uses TRBV28 with TRBJ1-1; TRBD1 agrees at 10 bases. CDR3 loop: CASSRWRQGAPTEAFF. The CDR3 bases are TGTGCCAGCAGCCGGTGGAGACAGGGGGCGCCCACTGAAGCTTTCTTT.